This is a list of T cell receptor beta chains from one sample in a study of T-cell memory formation after mild COVID-19. TCRdb re-derived calls from the 5' RACE reads in MiXCR, one entry per CDR3 protein. Among about 600,000 distinct CDR3 sequences listed, about 22% were seen once. The specimen was PBMCs or a T cell subset sorted from them (not recorded which). Source of these receptors: an adult woman who had mild COVID-19 (a few samples of this study predate the infection). Cell type and time point are not known. The CDR3 runs from the conserved cysteine through the conserved F or W. Fields, in order: clone size, J gene, V gene, D gene, CDR3 protein, CDR3 DNA. A D gene is named only where the DNA matches it firmly. The listing skips clone size in some rows; elsewhere it reads once, few, many or a size class.

>.|TRBJ1-6|TRBV5-1|.
CASSLGWTSGNSPLHF
TGCGCCAGCAGCTTGGGTTGGACCTCGGGTAATTCACCCCTCCACTTT
>few|TRBJ1-4|TRBV25-1|TRBD1
CASSDSGGATNEKLFF
TGTGCCAGCAGTGATTCAGGGGGGGCAACTAATGAAAAACTGTTTTTT
>.|TRBJ2-7|TRBV30|TRBD1
CAWSVDRAEQYF
TGTGCCTGGAGTGTTGACAGGGCCGAGCAGTACTTC
>few|TRBJ1-5|TRBV5-5|.
CASSPTWLGSLNQPQHF
TGTGCCAGCAGTCCGACATGGTTAGGAAGCTTAAATCAGCCCCAGCATTTT
>.|TRBJ2-7|TRBV11-1|TRBD1
CASSSRQGVGYEQYF
TGTGCCAGCAGCTCCCGTCAGGGGGTGGGCTACGAGCAGTACTTC
>.|TRBJ2-3|TRBV4-1|TRBD2
CASSLNRGGPTDTQYF
TGCGCCAGCAGCCTGAACCGGGGGGGCCCCACAGATACGCAGTATTTT
>few|TRBJ2-7|TRBV3-1|TRBD2
CASSQAYGTSGYEQYF
TGTGCCAGCAGCCAAGCTTACGGGACTAGCGGCTACGAGCAGTACTTC
>few|TRBJ2-5|TRBV2|.
CASSSTTGETQYF
TGTGCCAGCAGTTCTACGACAGGAGAGACCCAGTACTTC
>.|TRBJ2-3|TRBV14|TRBD2
CASSGLARILDTQYF
TGTGCCAGCAGCGGACTAGCGAGGATATTGGATACGCAGTATTTT
>.|TRBJ1-1|TRBV19|.
CASSLSALNTEAFF
TGTGCCAGTAGTTTAAGTGCTCTGAACACTGAAGCTTTCTTT
>.|TRBJ2-5|TRBV7-8|TRBD2
CASSLAGTSGRVWIETQYF
TGTGCCAGCAGCTTAGCAGGGACTAGCGGGAGGGTGTGGATAGAGACCCAGTACTTC
>many|TRBJ2-2|TRBV7-9|.
CASSISGELFF
TGTGCCAGCAGTATATCCGGGGAGCTGTTTTTT
>few|TRBJ2-1|TRBV12-3/TRBV12-4|.
CASGYSGGYNEQFF
TGTGCCAGCGGTTACTCCGGTGGCTACAATGAGCAGTTCTTC
>few|TRBJ2-6|TRBV4-2|.
CASSQGHGGANVLTF
TGTGCCAGCAGCCAAGGGCATGGTGGGGCCAACGTCCTGACTTTC
>few|TRBJ2-2|TRBV5-1|.
CASSPEGIGELFF
TGCGCCAGCAGCCCGGAAGGTATAGGGGAGCTGTTTTTT
>.|TRBJ2-5|TRBV7-9|TRBD2
CASSRDYLYQETQYF
TGTGCCAGCAGTCGGGACTACCTGTACCAAGAGACCCAGTACTTC